This TCR beta chain was sequenced in a study of shared clonotypes between healthy human individuals. The CDR3 extends over 11 amino acids. V was pared by 5 bases and J by 7 bases, with 12 bases between. Germline V gene data show CDR1 as GTSNPN and CDR2 as SVGIG (reference sequence). Repertoires were generated with immunoSEQ multiplex PCR, while TCRdb's copy carries only in-frame clones and drops some. The top ten hold approximately 1.5% of the sample, which has roughly 1 million clones, under 80% seen once. This clone was picked up one time. Sequencing was performed on memory CD4+ T cells sorted from blood. The sample's subset: CD45RA-negative fraction. V is TRBV30 and J is TRBJ2-7; the D gene is possibly TRBD2 (5 bases). This receptor was obtained from a young man in good health. The CDR3 sequence: CAWGRGWEQYF. The CDR3 bases are TGTGCCTGGGGACGCGGGTGGGAGCAGTACTTC.